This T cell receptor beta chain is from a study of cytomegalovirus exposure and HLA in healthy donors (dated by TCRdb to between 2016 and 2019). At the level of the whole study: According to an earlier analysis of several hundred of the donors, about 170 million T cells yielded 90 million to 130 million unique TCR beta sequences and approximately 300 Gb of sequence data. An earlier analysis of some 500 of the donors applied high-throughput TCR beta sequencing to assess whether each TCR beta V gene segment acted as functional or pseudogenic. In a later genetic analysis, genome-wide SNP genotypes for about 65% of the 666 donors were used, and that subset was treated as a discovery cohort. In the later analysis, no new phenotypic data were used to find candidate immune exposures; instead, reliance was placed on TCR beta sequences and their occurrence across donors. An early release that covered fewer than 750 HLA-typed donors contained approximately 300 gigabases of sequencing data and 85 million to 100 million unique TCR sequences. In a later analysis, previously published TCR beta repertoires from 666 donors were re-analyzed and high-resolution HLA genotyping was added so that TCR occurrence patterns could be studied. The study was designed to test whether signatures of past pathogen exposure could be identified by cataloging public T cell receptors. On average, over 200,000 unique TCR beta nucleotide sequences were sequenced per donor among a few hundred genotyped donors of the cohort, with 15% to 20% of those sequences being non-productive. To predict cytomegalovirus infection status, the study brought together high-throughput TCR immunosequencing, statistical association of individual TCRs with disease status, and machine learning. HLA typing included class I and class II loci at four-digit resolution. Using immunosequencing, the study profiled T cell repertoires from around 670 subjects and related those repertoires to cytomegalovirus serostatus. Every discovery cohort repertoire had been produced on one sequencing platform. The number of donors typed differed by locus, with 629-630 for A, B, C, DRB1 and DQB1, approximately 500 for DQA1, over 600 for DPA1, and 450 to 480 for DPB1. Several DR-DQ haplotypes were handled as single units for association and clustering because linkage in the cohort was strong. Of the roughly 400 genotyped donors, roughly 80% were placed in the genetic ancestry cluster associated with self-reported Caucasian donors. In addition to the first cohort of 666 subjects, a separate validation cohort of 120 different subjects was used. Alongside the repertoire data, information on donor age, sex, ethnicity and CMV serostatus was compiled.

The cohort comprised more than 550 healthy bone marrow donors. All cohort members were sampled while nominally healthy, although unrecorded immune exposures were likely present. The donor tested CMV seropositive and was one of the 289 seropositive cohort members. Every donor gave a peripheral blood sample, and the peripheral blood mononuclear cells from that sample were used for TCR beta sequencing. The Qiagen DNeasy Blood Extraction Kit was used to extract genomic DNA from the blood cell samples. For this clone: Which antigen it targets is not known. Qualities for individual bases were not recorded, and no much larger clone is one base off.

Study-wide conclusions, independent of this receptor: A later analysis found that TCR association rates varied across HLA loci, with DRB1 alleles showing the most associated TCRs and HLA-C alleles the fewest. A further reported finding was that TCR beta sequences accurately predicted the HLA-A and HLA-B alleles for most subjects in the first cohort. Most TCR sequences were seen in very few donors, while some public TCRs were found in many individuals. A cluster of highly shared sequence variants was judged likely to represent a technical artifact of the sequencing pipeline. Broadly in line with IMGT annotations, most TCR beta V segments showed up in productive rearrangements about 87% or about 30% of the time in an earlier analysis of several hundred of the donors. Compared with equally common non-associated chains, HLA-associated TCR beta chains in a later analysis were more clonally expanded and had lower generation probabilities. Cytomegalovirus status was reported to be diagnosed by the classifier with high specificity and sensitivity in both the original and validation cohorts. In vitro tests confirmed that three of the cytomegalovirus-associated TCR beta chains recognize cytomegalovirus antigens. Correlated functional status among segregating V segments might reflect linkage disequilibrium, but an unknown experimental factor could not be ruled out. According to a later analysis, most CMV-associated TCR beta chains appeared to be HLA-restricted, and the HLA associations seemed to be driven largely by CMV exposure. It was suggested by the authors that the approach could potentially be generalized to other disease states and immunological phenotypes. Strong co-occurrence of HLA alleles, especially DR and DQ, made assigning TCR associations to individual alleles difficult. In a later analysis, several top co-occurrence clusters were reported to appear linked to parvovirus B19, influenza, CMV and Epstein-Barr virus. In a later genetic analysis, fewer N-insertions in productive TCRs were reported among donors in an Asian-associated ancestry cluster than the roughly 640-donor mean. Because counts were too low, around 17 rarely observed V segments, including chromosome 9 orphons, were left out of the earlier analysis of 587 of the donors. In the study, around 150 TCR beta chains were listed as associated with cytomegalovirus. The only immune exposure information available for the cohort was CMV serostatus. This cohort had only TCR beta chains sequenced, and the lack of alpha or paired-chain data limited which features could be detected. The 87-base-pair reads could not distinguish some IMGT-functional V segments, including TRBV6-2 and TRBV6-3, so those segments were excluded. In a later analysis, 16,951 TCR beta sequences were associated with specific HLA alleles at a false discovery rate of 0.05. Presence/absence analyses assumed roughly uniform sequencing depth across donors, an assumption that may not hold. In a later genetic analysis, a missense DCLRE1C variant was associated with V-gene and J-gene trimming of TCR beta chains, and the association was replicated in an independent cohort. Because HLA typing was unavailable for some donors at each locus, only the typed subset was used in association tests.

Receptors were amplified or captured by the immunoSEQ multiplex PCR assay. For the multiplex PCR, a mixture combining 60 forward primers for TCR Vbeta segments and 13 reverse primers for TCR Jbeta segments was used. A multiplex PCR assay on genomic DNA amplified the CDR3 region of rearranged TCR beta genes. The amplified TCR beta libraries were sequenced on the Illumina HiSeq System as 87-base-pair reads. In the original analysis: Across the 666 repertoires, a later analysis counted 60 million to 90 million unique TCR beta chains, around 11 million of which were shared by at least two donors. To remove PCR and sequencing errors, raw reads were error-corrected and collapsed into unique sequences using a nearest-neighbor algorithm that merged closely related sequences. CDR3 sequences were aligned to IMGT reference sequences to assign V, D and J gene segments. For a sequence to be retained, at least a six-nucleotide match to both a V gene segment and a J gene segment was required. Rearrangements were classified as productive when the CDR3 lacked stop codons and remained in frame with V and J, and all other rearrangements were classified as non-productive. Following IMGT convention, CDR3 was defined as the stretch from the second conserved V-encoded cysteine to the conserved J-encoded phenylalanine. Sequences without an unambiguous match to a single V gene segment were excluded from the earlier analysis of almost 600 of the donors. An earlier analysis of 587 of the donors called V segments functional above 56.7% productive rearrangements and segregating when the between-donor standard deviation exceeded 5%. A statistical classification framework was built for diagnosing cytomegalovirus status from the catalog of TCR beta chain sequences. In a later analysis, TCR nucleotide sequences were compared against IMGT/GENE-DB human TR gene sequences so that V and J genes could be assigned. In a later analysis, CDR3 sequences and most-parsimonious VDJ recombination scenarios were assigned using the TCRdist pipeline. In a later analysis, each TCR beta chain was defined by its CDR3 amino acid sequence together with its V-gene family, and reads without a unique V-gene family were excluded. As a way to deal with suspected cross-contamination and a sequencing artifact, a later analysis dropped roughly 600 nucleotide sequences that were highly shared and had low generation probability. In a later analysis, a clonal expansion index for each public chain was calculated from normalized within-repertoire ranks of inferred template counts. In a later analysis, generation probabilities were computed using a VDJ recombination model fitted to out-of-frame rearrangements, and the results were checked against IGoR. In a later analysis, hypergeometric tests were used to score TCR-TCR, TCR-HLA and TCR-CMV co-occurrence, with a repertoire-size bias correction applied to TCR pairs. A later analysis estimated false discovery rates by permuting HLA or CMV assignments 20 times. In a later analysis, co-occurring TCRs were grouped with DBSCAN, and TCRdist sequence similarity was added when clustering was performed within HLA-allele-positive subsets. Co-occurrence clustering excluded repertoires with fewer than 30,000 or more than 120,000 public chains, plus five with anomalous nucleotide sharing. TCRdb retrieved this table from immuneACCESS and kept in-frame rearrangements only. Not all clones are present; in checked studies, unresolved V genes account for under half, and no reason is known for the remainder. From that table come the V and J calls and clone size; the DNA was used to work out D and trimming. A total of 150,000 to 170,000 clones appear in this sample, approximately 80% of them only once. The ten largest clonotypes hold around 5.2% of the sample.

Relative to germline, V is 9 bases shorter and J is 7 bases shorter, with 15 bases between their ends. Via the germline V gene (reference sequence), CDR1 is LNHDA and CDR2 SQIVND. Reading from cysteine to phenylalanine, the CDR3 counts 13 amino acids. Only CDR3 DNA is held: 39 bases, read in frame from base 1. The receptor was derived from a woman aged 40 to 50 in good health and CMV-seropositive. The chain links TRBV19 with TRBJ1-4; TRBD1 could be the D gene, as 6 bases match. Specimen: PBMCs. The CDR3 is CASLGGPGEKLFF. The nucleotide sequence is TGTGCCAGCCTAGGGGGTCCCGGTGAAAAACTGTTTTTT. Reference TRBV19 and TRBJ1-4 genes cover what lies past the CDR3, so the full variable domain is DGGITQSPKYLFRKEGQNVTLSCEQNLNHDAMYWYRQDPGQGLRLIYYSQIVNDFQKGDIAEGYSVSREKKESFPLTVTSAQKNPTAFYLCASLGGPGEKLFFGSGTQLSVL.